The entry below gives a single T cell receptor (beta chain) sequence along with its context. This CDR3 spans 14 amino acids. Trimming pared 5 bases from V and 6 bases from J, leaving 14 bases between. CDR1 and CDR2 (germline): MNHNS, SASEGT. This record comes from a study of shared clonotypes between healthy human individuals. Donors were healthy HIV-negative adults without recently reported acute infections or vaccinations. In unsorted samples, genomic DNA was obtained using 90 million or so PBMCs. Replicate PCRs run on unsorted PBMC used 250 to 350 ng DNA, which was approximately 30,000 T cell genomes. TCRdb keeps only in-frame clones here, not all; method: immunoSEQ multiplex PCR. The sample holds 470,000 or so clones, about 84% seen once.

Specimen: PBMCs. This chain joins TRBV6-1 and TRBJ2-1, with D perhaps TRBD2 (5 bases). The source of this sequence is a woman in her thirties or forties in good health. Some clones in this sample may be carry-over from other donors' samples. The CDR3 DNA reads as TGTGCCAGCAGTTCCCGGGCTAGCAGCAATGAGCAGTTCTTC. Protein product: CASSSRASSNEQFF.